This is a list of T cell receptor beta chains from one sample in a study of persistence of HIV-infected CD4 T cells. Produced via immunoSEQ multiplex PCR; TCRdb's table is partial and in-frame only. The sample has around 40,000 clones, about 89% seen once; the top ten hold over 0.9%. Antigen specificity for these receptors is unknown. The starting material was CD4+ T cells sorted from PBMCs after roughly 17-hour stimulation, obtained from a patient who received antiretroviral therapy. These receptors all come from an adult man with HIV who was CMV-seropositive. Each CDR3 is given with its conserved first and last residue. D genes are given only for firm matches. Part of the rows lack a size; the others show once, few, many or a class for expanded clones.

j_call d_call clone_size v_call cdr3_nt cdr3_aa
TRBJ1-3 TRBD1 . TRBV15 TGTGCCACCAGCGGCCGGGACAGGTACACTTACTCTGGAAACACCATATATTTT CATSGRDRYTYSGNTIYF
TRBJ1-4 . . TRBV4-1 TGCGCCAGCAGCCAAGGAGACACCCTATCTAATGAAAAACTGTTTTTT CASSQGDTLSNEKLFF
TRBJ1-1 . once TRBV4-1 TGCGCCAGCAGCCAAGTAGGGCCAGCTAAGAACACTGAAGCTTTCTTT CASSQVGPAKNTEAFF
TRBJ1-2 . . TRBV5-6 TGTGCCAGCAGCTTGGAAGCTAACTATGGCTACACCTTC CASSLEANYGYTF
TRBJ1-4 TRBD1 . TRBV6-5 TGTGCCAGCAGAGGGGAGGCAGGGGGCCGGGAAAAACTGTTTTTT CASRGEAGGREKLFF
TRBJ1-3 . . TRBV9 TGTGCCAGCAGCGGATACAGGGATGGAAACACCATATATTTT CASSGYRDGNTIYF
TRBJ1-1 . few TRBV5-1 TGCGCCAGCAGCTTGGATCGGGTGGGCACTGAAGCTTTCTTT CASSLDRVGTEAFF
TRBJ1-6 . . TRBV3-1/TRBV3-2 TGTGCCAGCAGCCTCCAGAGCTCCTATAATTCACCCCTCCACTTT CASSLQSSYNSPLHF
TRBJ2-5 . . TRBV5-1 TGCGCCAGCAGCTTGGGGCATGGGGAGACCCAGTACTTC CASSLGHGETQYF
TRBJ2-1 TRBD2 . TRBV7-6 TGTGCCAGCAGCTTCGGGCTAGCGGGGGGCCGTATTCTTAACAATGAGCAGTTCTTC CASSFGLAGGRILNNEQFF
TRBJ2-2 . . TRBV12-5 TGTGCTAGTGGTTTGGCTATCGGACAGAACACCGGGGAGCTGTTTTTT CASGLAIGQNTGELFF
TRBJ1-1 TRBD1 few TRBV11-3 TGTGCCAGCAGCTTAGGTGAGGGGGCGTCCACTGAAGCTTTCTTT CASSLGEGASTEAFF
TRBJ1-1 . . TRBV19 TGTGCCAGTAGTATAGGCCAGGGAAGGTTCCTGAACACTGAAGCTTTCTTT CASSIGQGRFLNTEAFF
TRBJ1-5 . . TRBV28 TGTGCCAGCAGTTTCCACAGGGGCAATCAGCCCCAGCATTTT CASSFHRGNQPQHF
TRBJ2-7 TRBD2 . TRBV6-5 TGTGCCAGCAGTTACGGACTAGCGGGCACCTACGAGCAGTACTTC CASSYGLAGTYEQYF
TRBJ1-2 . . TRBV30 TGTGCCTGGAGTGTCAGGGCATCTAACTATGGCTACACCTTC CAWSVRASNYGYTF
TRBJ2-2 . . TRBV7-3 TGTGCCAGCAGCTTAACGGCCGGCACCGGGGAGCTGTTTTTT CASSLTAGTGELFF
TRBJ2-7 . few TRBV28 TGTGCCAGCAGTGGGTTTAACAGGGCGGGCGAGCAGTACTTC CASSGFNRAGEQYF
TRBJ1-2 TRBD1 . TRBV2 TGTGCCAGCAGTTCGGGACAGGCGGGAAATGGCTACACCTTC CASSSGQAGNGYTF
TRBJ1-4 TRBD1 . TRBV6-5 TGTGCCAGGGGGACAGGCCTTTATGAAAAACTGTTTTTT CARGTGLYEKLFF
TRBJ1-1 . . TRBV5-1 TGCGCCAGCAGCTTACCCGACAGACCGAACACTGAAGCTTTCTTT CASSLPDRPNTEAFF
TRBJ2-7 . . TRBV2 TGTGCCAGCTGGACCGGACAGCCCAGCTCCTACGAGCAGTACTTC CASWTGQPSSYEQYF
TRBJ1-5 . . TRBV14 TGTGCCAGCAGCCTCCGTAACCCCGAGGAGACCTACAATCAGCCCCAGCATTTT CASSLRNPEETYNQPQHF
TRBJ2-3 TRBD1 . TRBV4-2 TGTGCCAGCAGCCAAGAACCCGGGACAGGGATCACAGATACGCAGTATTTT CASSQEPGTGITDTQYF
TRBJ1-1 . once TRBV7-2 TGTGCCAGCAGCCACCGACCGCGGGGGCCGAACACTGAAGCTTTCTTT CASSHRPRGPNTEAFF
TRBJ1-1 . . TRBV19 TGTGCCAGTATAAGGGAGGGGTACACTGAAGCTTTCTTT CASIREGYTEAFF
TRBJ1-5 . . TRBV7-6 TGTGCCAGCAGCTTAGAGCTGGGCAATCAGCCCCAGCATTTT CASSLELGNQPQHF
TRBJ2-7 . . TRBV20-1 TGCAGTGCTAGTCCTCGACAGCCCTACGAGCAGTACTTC CSASPRQPYEQYF
TRBJ1-2 . . TRBV2 TGTGCCAGCAGTGAGGGCACAAACTATGGCTACACCTTC CASSEGTNYGYTF
TRBJ2-2 . . TRBV9 TGTGCCAGCAGCGTCACCGGGGAGCTGTTTTTT CASSVTGELFF
TRBJ1-5 . . TRBV28 TGTGCCAGCAGCACCCCAAGCTCACCCCAGCATTTT CASSTPSSPQHF
TRBJ2-6 . . TRBV6-5 TGTGCCAGCAGTTACTCAATACCGCCCGGGGCCAACGTCCTGACTTTC CASSYSIPPGANVLTF
TRBJ1-1 TRBD1 . TRBV2 TGTGCCAGCGGAGGACAGGGACGAGGGACTGAAGCTTTCTTT CASGGQGRGTEAFF
TRBJ2-7 TRBD1 . TRBV7-9 TGTGCCAGCAGGGGGGAGACAGGGGGATTCTCCGAGCAGTACTTC CASRGETGGFSEQYF
TRBJ1-1 . . TRBV4-2 TGTGCCAGCTCCCAATGGCAGGGGAACACTGAAGCTTTCTTT CASSQWQGNTEAFF
TRBJ2-3 . . TRBV7-8 TGTGCCAGCACCCTAGGGGTAGGGGCAGATACGCAGTATTTT CASTLGVGADTQYF